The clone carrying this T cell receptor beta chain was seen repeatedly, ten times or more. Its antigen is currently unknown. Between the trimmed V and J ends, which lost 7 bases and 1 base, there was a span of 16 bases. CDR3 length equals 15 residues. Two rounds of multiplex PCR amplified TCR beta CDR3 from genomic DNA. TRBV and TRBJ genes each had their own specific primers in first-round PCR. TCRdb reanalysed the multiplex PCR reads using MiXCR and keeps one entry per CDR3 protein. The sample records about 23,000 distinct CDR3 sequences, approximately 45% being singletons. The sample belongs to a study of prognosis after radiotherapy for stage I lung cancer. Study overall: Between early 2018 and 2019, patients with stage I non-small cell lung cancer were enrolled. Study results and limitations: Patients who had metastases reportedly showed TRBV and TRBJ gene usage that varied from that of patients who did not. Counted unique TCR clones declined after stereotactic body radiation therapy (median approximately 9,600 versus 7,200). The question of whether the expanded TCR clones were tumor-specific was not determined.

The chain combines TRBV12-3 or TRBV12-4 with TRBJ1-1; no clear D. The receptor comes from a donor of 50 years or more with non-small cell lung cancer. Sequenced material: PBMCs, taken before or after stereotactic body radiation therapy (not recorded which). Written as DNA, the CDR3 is TGTGCCAGCACCCCTCGGCGTGGGTGGAACACTGAAGCTTTCTTT. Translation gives CASTPRRGWNTEAFF.